This T cell receptor beta chain was identified in a study of shared clonotypes between healthy human individuals (dated by TCRdb to about 2020). About the full investigation: A couple of women and three men aged 18 to 49 years were included in the cohort. Per donor, leukapheresis produced somewhere between about 0.94 and 8.9 billion PBMCs. To increase sequencing depth and limit assay-specific biases, different laboratories used diverse techniques to prepare libraries and sequence TCR repertoires. For each donor, CD4 naive and CD4 memory were each run on three plates, CD8 naive on two plates, and CD8 memory on one plate. To estimate repertoire size and how much clonotype sharing occurs between individuals, the study deeply sequenced the blood TCR repertoires of about five healthy adults. The full study reports these points: Rarefaction of sorted-subset datasets indicated incomplete sequencing despite the large sequencing depth. Because the study included a small number of donors, the genetic and exposure-history diversity represented was limited. When four donors were compared, the shared fraction of clonotypes was around 5.1% for naive CD4, roughly 3.4% for naive CD8, 2.3% for memory CD4, and 0.3% to 0.5% for memory CD8. Sampling was restricted to blood, and TCR repertoires in tissue are likely to differ from TCR repertoires in blood. Pairwise subsampling led to the expectation that sequencing depth would affect the degree of clonotype sharing among donors. Compared with non-shared clonotypes, the clonotypes found in all four sorted-subset donors had higher generation probabilities. Estimated clonotype richness was generally larger for naive than for memory subsets.

Healthy HIV-negative adults with no recently reported acute infections or vaccinations were included as donors. Every donor was a Caucasian adult residing in Nashville, Tennessee, USA. CD4+ T cells were enriched by magnetic negative selection, after which naive cells were positively selected on CD45RA and the negative fraction was taken as the memory subset. After blood collection by leukapheresis, PBMCs were isolated using Ficoll-Histopaque density gradient centrifugation and then cryopreserved in the vapor phase of liquid nitrogen. Purity and quantity of every magnetically sorted T cell population were checked by analytical flow cytometry. Genomic DNA was isolated from each sorted fraction and quantified by UV absorbance on a Nanodrop 2000c. As concerns this clone: It has no known antigen specificity. One base away there is no much larger clone; base qualities are not given.

Using the deep immunoSEQ assay, multiplex PCR amplified TCR CDR3 regions from genomic DNA. Extracted genomic DNA from each cell subset was distributed evenly across all wells of several immunoSEQ 96-well plates, and each plate was treated as a replicate. For sorted subsets, approximately 210 ng of genomic DNA, equivalent to some 30,000 T cell genomes, went into each replicate PCR. Purified libraries were measured with a Qubit 3.0 fluorometer, size-checked on a Bioanalyzer 2100, and measured again with the KAPA Library Quantification kit. A separate single-read 150-cycle Illumina NextSeq 550 flow cell was used to sequence each immunoSEQ 96-well plate. Per the authors' processing: Because the immunoSEQ output included only junctional sequences and no quality scores, the filtering could not be the same as the filtering used for full-length reads. Sequences were annotated with PyIR, a Python wrapper for IgBLAST v1.9, and V/J genes and CDR3 were assigned using IMGT germline references. Reads with weak V/J assignments (E-value above 1e-6), missing CDR3, stop codons, out-of-frame junctions, or ambiguous translated residues were removed. V3J clonotypes were defined as sequences sharing the same inferred V gene, J gene, and CDR3 amino acid sequence. Percentage overlap between repertoires was computed as shared unique clonotypes divided by the size of the smaller repertoire. Three approaches were used to assess repertoire richness: RTK rarefaction, the Chao1 estimator, and Recon v2.1 estimates of unobserved clonotypes. OLGA was used to compute generation probabilities for all TCRbeta clonotypes that the gDNA method yielded from a handful of donors. TCRdb took this table from immuneACCESS and kept in-frame rearrangements with V and J called. Such tables lack part of the clones; where checked against another copy, unresolved V genes explain under half of the gap, and the rest is unexplained. That table furnishes V, J and clone size, whereas the DNA furnished D and trimming. The sample table holds roughly 1.4 million clones, of which approximately 98.5% were seen once. The leading ten clones occupy 0.36% of the sample.

Trimming costs V 4 bases and J 3 bases, and their ends lie 13 bases apart. From a lookup of the germline V gene (reference sequence), CDR1 and CDR2 are LNHDA and SQIVND. From the cysteine through the phenylalanine, the CDR3 covers 14 amino acids. Only the CDR3 part of the read is kept: 42 bases, read in frame from the first base. This chain joins TRBV19 to TRBJ2-7; the D call is possibly TRBD1 or TRBD2, each sharing 6 bases. The sequence was obtained from a man aged 30-40 years in good health. Sequencing input: naive CD4+ T cells sorted from blood. Reading the label with the study, this specimen's cell subset or site is: CD45RA+ positively selected. The nucleotide sequence reads as follows: TGTGCCAGTAGTACACGCGGGACAAGCTACGAGCAGTACTTC. It specifies CASSTRGTSYEQYF.